This TCR beta chain was recorded in a study of blood T cell repertoires in COVID-19. Study details: The samples span acute and convalescent COVID-19 from the United States, Italy and Spain. PBMCs, B-cell-depleted T cells, or T cells provided the cDNA or gDNA that made up the material.

Original analysis: Nucleated cell counts were estimated from reference gene primer amplification. Clones were read by immunoSEQ multiplex PCR, and TCRdb kept only the in-frame ones, dropping some. That table is the source of V, J and clone size, and D and trimming were worked out from the DNA. This sample has around 200,000 clones, with 70% to 90% found just once. Germline-derived CDR1 and CDR2 are SNHLY and FYNNEI. The V end was cut by 3 bases, the J end by 4 bases, with 9 bases between. There are 13 residues in the CDR3. Sequencing input: peripheral blood. The receptor comes from a man in his forties with active or convalescent COVID-19. The rearrangement uses TRBV2 and TRBJ1-1; D unclear. CDR3 protein: CASSEVESTEAFF. In DNA form, the CDR3 reads TGTGCCAGCAGTGAGGTCGAGAGCACTGAAGCTTTCTTT.